Listed here are 19 T cell receptor beta chains from one sample, sequenced in a study of shared clonotypes between healthy human individuals. Here immunoSEQ multiplex PCR was the method, and the copy in TCRdb shows in-frame clones only, minus some. The data hold about half a million clones, with 70% to 80% observed a single time. Sequencing input: PBMCs. The receptors here all came from a woman aged 40 to 50 in good health. Some clones in this sample may be carry-over from other donors' samples.

This clone was seen a handful of times. The chain links TRBV29-1 to TRBJ2-1; 12 bases map to TRBD2. Germline values: CDR1 SQVTM, CDR2 ANQGSEA. The CDR3 length is 14 residues. The V gene end was trimmed by 5 bases and the J gene end by 9 bases; junction bases not matched to a gene: 8. CDR3 nucleotide sequence: TGCAGCGTTTACTCTAGCGGGAGGGCCGGTGAGCAGTTCTTC. Translated: CSVYSSGRAGEQFF.

With regard to this clone: This same CDR3 is encoded by further DNA sequences in the sample. V usage is TRBV19 and J usage is TRBJ2-3, with D unresolved. Germline V gene lookup returns CDR1 LNHDA and CDR2 SQIVND (reference sequence). The V and J ends lost 1 base and 0 bases respectively, with 2 bases between them. The length of the CDR3 is 13 residues. CDR3 bases: TGTGCCAGTAGTATAGGGAGCACAGATACGCAGTATTTT. Amino acid sequence: CASSIGSTDTQYF.

V is TRBV18 and J is TRBJ2-1, with D possibly TRBD2 on 5 matching bases. Trimming shortened V by 0 bases and J by 1 base, and 7 bases separated the two germline ends. Germline loops: CDR1 KGHSH, CDR2 LQKENI. The CDR3 has 15 residues. CDR3 in DNA: TGTGCCAGCTCACCACCGGAGGCTTCCTACAATGAGCAGTTCTTC. Amino acid sequence: CASSPPEASYNEQFF.

As DNA, the CDR3 is TGTGCCAGCAGCTTAGGGGCGGGAGCTGGCACCGGGGAGCTGTTTTTT. Translated: CASSLGAGAGTGELFF. The J gene is TRBJ2-2, the V gene TRBV7-2; TRBD2 agrees at 7 bases. Per germline, CDR1 SGHTA and CDR2 FQGNSA. The CDR3 totals 16 residues. V gave up 1 base and J gave up 4 bases; unmatched junction bases: 6.

This clone came up many times. The chain carries TRBV10-3 and TRBJ2-1; D might be TRBD1 (6 bases). The V gene's germline CDR1 is ENHRY and CDR2 SYGVKD. This CDR3 is built from 15 residues. V lost 0 bases and J lost 4, with 10 bases in between. The CDR3 protein is CAISESWQGYNEQFF. Here the CDR3 DNA reads TGTGCCATCAGTGAGTCGTGGCAGGGGTACAATGAGCAGTTCTTC.

Notes on this clone: Since a far larger clone is one base different, this is likely a read error. Different DNA sequences within this sample yield the same CDR3. The gene calls are TRBV2 and TRBJ1-5, with D possibly matching TRBD1 (5 bases). CDR3 length: 14 residues. The germline V and J ends were trimmed by 1 base and 9 bases, with 13 bases remaining between them. Germline V gene lookup returns CDR1 SNHLY and CDR2 FYNNEI. The CDR3 region is CASSEGQRGRPQHF. The CDR3 DNA reads as TGTGCCAGCAGTGAAGGGCAGAGGGGAAGGCCCCAGCATTTT.

This clone was seen only once. The CDR3 DNA sequence: TGCGCCAGCAACCCGACAGGGGGCGCAGAGACCCAGTACTTC. Protein: CASNPTGGAETQYF. The V call is TRBV5-1, the J call TRBJ2-5; 10 bases match TRBD1. CDR3 length: 14 amino acids. V was pared by 6 bases and J by 4 bases, with 6 bases of the junction left unmatched. In germline, CDR1 is SGHRS, CDR2 YFSETQ.

The chain couples TRBV5-1 to TRBJ1-3, with TRBD1 identical over 11 bases. Germline CDR1 is SGHRS and CDR2 is YFSETQ. The CDR3 totals 20 residues. J gave up 0 bases and V 0 bases, and 11 bases lay outside the gene matches. CDR3 coding DNA: TGCGCCAGCAGCTTGGAAGGACAGGGGGCGCTTAGTGGCTCTGGAAACACCATATATTTT. The encoded protein is CASSLEGQGALSGSGNTIYF.

This clone was detected many times. Other DNA sequences in this specimen translate into the identical CDR3. This chain connects TRBV6-6 to TRBJ2-7, with D perhaps given as TRBD1 or TRBD2 (5 bases each). The V end was cut by 6 bases, the J end by 0 bases, with 18 bases between. CDR3 length: 16 amino acids. Germline CDR1 and CDR2: MNHNY and SVGAGI (reference sequence). The CDR3: CASRYRTVGTSYEQYF. The DNA of the CDR3 is TGTGCCAGCAGATACAGGACTGTGGGGACCTCCTACGAGCAGTACTTC.

About this clone itself: A far bigger clonotype differs at one base, so this is likely a read error. The chain links TRBV12-5 to TRBJ1-1; D remains ambiguous. V was shortened by 7 bases and J by 1 base, with 10 bases between the two germline ends. The germline gives CDR1 LGHNT, CDR2 FRNRAP. This CDR3 has 13 residues. The CDR3 bases are TGTGCTAGTGATTTAGGAAGGAACACTGAAGCTTTCTTT. Translation gives CASDLGRNTEAFF.

This clone occurred once. The V call is TRBV28, the J call TRBJ2-2, with D possibly being TRBD1 (6 bases). V was pared by 3 bases and J by 7 bases, with 12 bases between. Germline values: CDR1 MDHEN, CDR2 SYDVKM. CDR3 length: 14 residues. The CDR3 region is CASSLSQGFGELFF. DNA for the CDR3: TGTGCCAGCAGTTTGAGCCAGGGGTTCGGGGAGCTGTTTTTT.

The chain joins TRBV28 to TRBJ2-4; D may be TRBD1 or TRBD2 (5 bases each). CDR3 length equals 14 residues. Germline CDR1 reads MDHEN; CDR2 reads SYDVKM. V gave up 6 bases and J gave up 7 bases, with 16 bases separating them. The CDR3 DNA is TGTGCCAGCAGCAAAAGGGACGGGGTCAACATTCAGTACTTC. Its protein is CASSKRDGVNIQYF.

The chain couples TRBV11-2 to TRBJ2-7, with D possibly matching TRBD1 (6 bases). From germline, CDR1 is SGHAT and CDR2 FQNNGV. The CDR3 totals 15 residues. Trimming cost V 5 bases and J 5 bases, with 19 bases left between them. For the CDR3, the DNA is TGTGCCAGCAGCCCGTACCAGGGGAGTAGGAACGAGCAGTACTTC. Its translation: CASSPYQGSRNEQYF.

Turning to this clone: A single base separates this from a much larger clone, so it may be a read error. The rearrangement uses TRBV4-3 and TRBJ2-7, with TRBD2 matching over 7 bases. Germline CDR1 LGHNA, CDR2 YSLEER. Trimming at V came to 4 bases and at J to 9 bases, leaving 12 bases not matched to a gene. This CDR3 is 14 amino acids long. The CDR3 sequence is CASSRDGGVAGQYF. The DNA for the CDR3 is TGCGCCAGCAGCCGAGATGGGGGGGTGGCGGGGCAGTACTTC.

Of note for this clone: A far larger clone is one nucleotide away, so this likely arose from a read error. This chain connects TRBV9 to TRBJ2-7; D gene unclear. Trimming took off 4 bases at V and 2 bases at J, with 13 bases between the two ends. The CDR3 spans 14 residues. CDR1 and CDR2 (germline): SGDLS, YYNGEE. CDR3 loop: CASSLEVQPYEQYF. For the CDR3, the DNA is TGTGCCAGCAGCCTAGAGGTGCAACCCTACGAGCAGTACTTC.

The chain links TRBV12-5 to TRBJ2-7, with 7 bases that match TRBD2. The germline V gene has CDR1 LGHNT and CDR2 FRNRAP. The CDR3 loop spans 13 amino acids. The J segment lost 7 bases and the V segment lost 11 bases, leaving 14 bases of the junction unmatched. The CDR3 bases are TGTGCTGGGCACCGGGACTACCGCTTGGAGCAGTACTTC. Residues: CAGHRDYRLEQYF.

This chain joins TRBV28 and TRBJ2-1; D possibly corresponds to TRBD2 (6 bases). This CDR3 comprises 16 residues. V lost 2 bases and J 4 bases, leaving 15 bases between the germline ends. Germline V lookup: CDR1 MDHEN, CDR2 SYDVKM. The CDR3 DNA reads TGTGCCAGCAGTTTACGCCCCGGCGGGAATTACAATGAGCAGTTCTTC. This gives the protein CASSLRPGGNYNEQFF.

The CDR3 protein is CASSPEQENTEAFF. CDR3 DNA: TGTGCCAGCTCACCAGAACAGGAAAACACTGAAGCTTTCTTT. This sequence joins TRBV18 and TRBJ1-1, with TRBD1 as a possible D gene (5 bases). The CDR3 covers 14 residues. CDR1 KGHSH and CDR2 LQKENI come from the germline V gene. The germline V and J ends were trimmed by 2 bases and 2 bases, with 9 bases remaining between them.

The chain combines TRBV7-3 with TRBJ2-1, with D perhaps TRBD2 (5 bases). V gave up 5 bases and J gave up 0 bases, with 11 bases separating them. CDR1 is SGHTA and CDR2 is FQGTGA in the germline V gene. The CDR3 totals 15 residues. The CDR3 coding sequence is TGTGCCAGCAGCCTGGAGGATAGCTCCTACAATGAGCAGTTCTTC. Its translation: CASSLEDSSYNEQFF.